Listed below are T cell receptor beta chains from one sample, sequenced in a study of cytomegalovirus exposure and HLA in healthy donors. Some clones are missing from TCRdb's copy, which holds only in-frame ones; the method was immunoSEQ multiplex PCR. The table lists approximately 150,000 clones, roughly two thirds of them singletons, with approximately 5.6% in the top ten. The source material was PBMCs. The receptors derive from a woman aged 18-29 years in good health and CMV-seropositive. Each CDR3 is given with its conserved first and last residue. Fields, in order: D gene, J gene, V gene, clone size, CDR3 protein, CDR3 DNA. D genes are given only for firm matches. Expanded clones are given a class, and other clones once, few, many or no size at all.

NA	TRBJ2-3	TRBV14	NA	CASSHVLNTQYF	TGTGCCAGCAGCCATGTGTTAAATACGCAGTATTTT
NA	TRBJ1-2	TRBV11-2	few	CASSLVAGDGYTF	TGTGCCAGCAGCTTAGTAGCAGGGGATGGCTACACCTTC
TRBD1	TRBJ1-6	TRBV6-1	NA	CASSGAGGSSPLHF	TGTGCCAGCAGTGGGGCAGGGGGCTCTTCACCCCTCCACTTT
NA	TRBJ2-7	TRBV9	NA	CASSVGGEGVHEQYF	TGTGCCAGCAGCGTAGGAGGTGAGGGGGTCCACGAGCAGTACTTC
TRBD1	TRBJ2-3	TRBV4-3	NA	CASSQEGQGMDTQYF	TGCGCCAGCAGCCAAGAGGGACAGGGGATGGATACGCAGTATTTT
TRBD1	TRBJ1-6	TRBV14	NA	CASSQEGWHRGSPLHF	TGTGCCAGCAGCCAAGAAGGTTGGCACAGGGGTTCACCCCTCCACTTT
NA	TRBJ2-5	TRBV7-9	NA	CSSSLPGETQYF	TGTTCCAGCAGCCTCCCAGGGGAGACCCAGTACTTC
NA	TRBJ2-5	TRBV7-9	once	CASSLSVAGETQYF	TGTGCCAGCAGCTTATCAGTAGCTGGAGAGACCCAGTACTTC
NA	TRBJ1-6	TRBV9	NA	CASSVGGNNSPLHF	TGTGCCAGCAGCGTAGGCGGTAATAATTCACCCCTCCACTTT
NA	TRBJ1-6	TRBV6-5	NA	CASRTDSPHQTLHF	TGTGCCAGCAGGACCGACAGCCCCCACCAGACCCTCCACTTT
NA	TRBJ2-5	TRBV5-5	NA	CASSSRGSETQYF	TGTGCCAGCAGCTCCAGGGGTTCGGAGACCCAGTACTTC
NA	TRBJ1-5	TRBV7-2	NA	CASSSAGTGSNQPQHF	TGTGCCAGCAGCTCGGCGGGGACTGGAAGTAATCAGCCCCAGCATTTT
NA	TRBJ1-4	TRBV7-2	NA	CASSRLQGPNEKLFF	TGTGCCAGCAGCCGGTTACAGGGTCCTAATGAAAAACTGTTTTTT
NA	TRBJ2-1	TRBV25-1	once	CAIGVSYNEQFF	TGTGCCATCGGGGTTTCCTACAATGAGCAGTTCTTC
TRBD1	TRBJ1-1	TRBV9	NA	CASSPGGQARAEAFF	TGTGCCAGCAGCCCAGGGGGACAGGCCCGGGCTGAAGCTTTCTTT
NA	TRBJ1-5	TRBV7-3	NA	CASSLDRDQPQHF	TGTGCCAGCAGCTTAGATCGAGATCAGCCCCAGCATTTT
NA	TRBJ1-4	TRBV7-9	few	CASSLRSGSGATNEKLFF	TGTGCCAGCAGCTTAAGGTCCGGGAGTGGGGCAACTAATGAAAAACTGTTTTTT
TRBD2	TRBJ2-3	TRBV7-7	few	CASSLAGGTTDTQYF	TGTGCTAGCAGCTTAGCGGGGGGGACTACAGATACGCAGTATTTT
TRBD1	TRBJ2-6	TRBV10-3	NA	CAISEWDREGSGANVLTF	TGTGCCATCAGTGAGTGGGACAGGGAAGGCTCTGGGGCCAACGTCCTGACTTTC
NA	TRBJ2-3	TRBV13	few	CASSLVARAEELGDTQYF	TGTGCCAGCAGCTTAGTGGCACGAGCCGAGGAGTTAGGAGATACGCAGTATTTT
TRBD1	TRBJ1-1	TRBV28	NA	CASSVPGQGLNTEAFF	TGTGCCAGCAGTGTCCCGGGACAGGGTCTGAACACTGAAGCTTTCTTT
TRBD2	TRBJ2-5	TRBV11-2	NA	CASSLSGGARETQYF	TGTGCCAGCAGCTTAAGCGGGGGTGCACGGGAGACCCAGTACTTC
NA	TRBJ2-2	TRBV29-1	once	CSGTVPNTGELFF	TGCAGCGGAACAGTACCGAACACCGGGGAGCTGTTTTTT
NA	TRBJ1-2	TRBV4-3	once	CASSQDASYGYTF	TGCGCCAGCAGCCAAGATGCCAGTTATGGCTACACCTTC
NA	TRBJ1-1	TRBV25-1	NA	CASSDWAGGEDEAFF	TGTGCCAGCAGTGACTGGGCGGGGGGGGAGGATGAAGCTTTCTTT
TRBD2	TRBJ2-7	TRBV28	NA	CASRDSGGAWEQYF	TGTGCCAGCAGAGATAGCGGGGGGGCTTGGGAGCAGTACTTC
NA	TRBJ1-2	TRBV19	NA	CASSMGRGYGYTF	TGTGCCAGTAGTATGGGCAGGGGCTATGGCTACACCTTC